The 9 T cell receptor beta chains in this list originate from one sample, sequenced in a study of T cell responses to AZD1222 COVID-19 vaccine. The data were produced by immunoSEQ multiplex PCR, yet TCRdb's version contains in-frame clones alone and is incomplete. The sample lists some 150,000 clones, roughly 90% seen once, with less than 3.5% in the top ten. The sequenced sample was peripheral blood, obtained on day 0 of AZD1222 vaccination. The receptors derive from an adult in good health.

This sequence joins TRBV18 and TRBJ1-1, with D maybe TRBD1 (6 bases). Per the germline V gene, CDR1 is KGHSH and CDR2 is LQKENI. Trimming removed 3 bases at V and 2 bases at J, with 10 bases between. The CDR3 is 14 residues long. CDR3 loop: CASSPIQGNTEAFF. CDR3 in DNA: TGTGCCAGCTCACCTATACAGGGTAACACTGAAGCTTTCTTT. Full variable domain (missing parts from reference TRBV18 and TRBJ1-1): NAGVMQNPRHLVRRRGQEARLRCSPMKGHSHVYWYRQLPEEGLKFMVYLQKENIIDESGMPKERFSAEFPKEGPSILRIQQVVRGDSAAYFCASSPIQGNTEAFFGQGTRLTVV.

This chain uses TRBV7-2 with TRBJ1-2; TRBD1 is a possible D gene (5 bases). This CDR3 comprises 14 residues. Germline assignment: CDR1 SGHTA and CDR2 FQGNSA. V was cut by 6 bases and J by 4 bases, with 15 bases left in between. In DNA form, the CDR3 reads TGTGCCAGCAGGACGGAGGGGCGCCTCTATGGCTACACCTTC. Its translation: CASRTEGRLYGYTF.

V usage is TRBV9 and J usage is TRBJ1-5, with D uncertain. The CDR3 contains 12 residues. Germline V lookup: CDR1 SGDLS, CDR2 YYNGEE. V was trimmed by 4 bases and J by 11 bases, leaving 13 bases between them. The CDR3 is CASSPELLTQHF. DNA of the CDR3: TGTGCCAGCAGCCCCGAGCTTTTGACCCAGCATTTT.

This clone was observed a single time. V and J are TRBV11-2 and TRBJ2-7; weak D call: TRBD1 (6 bases). Per the germline V gene, CDR1 is SGHAT and CDR2 is FQNNGV. The length of the CDR3 is 14 residues. V was clipped by 3 bases and J by 0 bases, with 9 bases between them. The CDR3 DNA reads as TGTGCCAGCAGCTTCCGGGACAACTCCTACGAGCAGTACTTC. Its protein product is CASSFRDNSYEQYF.

CDR3 sequence reads: CASSRDEDFYEQYF. In DNA form, the CDR3 reads TGTGCCAGCAGCCGGGACGAGGACTTCTACGAGCAGTACTTC. V gene TRBV5-6 combines with J gene TRBJ2-7; D could derive from TRBD1 or TRBD2 (5 bases each). The germline V and J ends were trimmed by 4 bases and 3 bases, with 14 bases remaining between them. Per the germline V gene, CDR1 is SGHDT and CDR2 is YYEEEE. The CDR3 spans 14 residues.

The chain links TRBV7-2 to TRBJ2-2; D gene uncertain. This CDR3 spans 15 amino acids. V lost 0 bases and J 1 base, leaving 6 bases between the germline ends. The germline gives CDR1 SGHTA, CDR2 FQGNSA. This chain's CDR3 is CASSLAWQNTGELFF. Written as DNA, the CDR3 is TGTGCCAGCAGCTTAGCCTGGCAGAACACCGGGGAGCTGTTTTTT.

This clone came up a few times. The sample has other DNA sequences that encode this CDR3 too. The chain combines TRBV7-9 with TRBJ2-5, with D perhaps being TRBD1 or TRBD2 (5 bases each). Germline V CDR1 and CDR2: SEHNR, FQNEAQ (reference sequence). The CDR3 runs 12 residues. The V gene lost 5 bases and the J gene lost 5 bases, with 9 bases spanning the gap. The CDR3 here is CASSAEGETQYF. DNA for the CDR3: TGTGCCAGCAGCGCCGAGGGGGAGACCCAGTACTTC.

The chain is built from TRBV6-5 and TRBJ1-2, with TRBD1 as a possible D gene (6 bases). Germline V CDR1 and CDR2: MNHEY, SVGAGI. The CDR3 loop spans 14 amino acids. Trimming left V 6 bases short and J 6 bases short, with 17 bases between. DNA for the CDR3: TGTGCCAGCAGGCCGGACAGCCAGCTTCATGGCTACACCTTC. Protein product: CASRPDSQLHGYTF.

This chain uses TRBV12-5 with TRBJ1-5; D is unclear. The CDR3 runs to 11 residues. Germline V gene lookup returns CDR1 LGHNT and CDR2 FRNRAP. V lost 6 bases, J lost 5 bases, and 5 bases lay in between. As DNA, the CDR3 is TGTGCTAGTGGCCTCGATCAGCCCCAGCATTTT. Amino acid sequence: CASGLDQPQHF.